This TCR beta chain derives from a study of blood T cells in healthy people across ages. Study observations and caveats: Age advanced and TCR beta diversity per million T cells fell, roughly linearly.

Using a J-beta primer mix together with a sample-barcoded 5' primer, a second PCR was run for roughly 6 to 12 cycles. Researchers report that a template-switch adaptor with 12 random nucleotides tagged each cDNA molecule. MiXCR was run by TCRdb on the 5' RACE reads, yielding one entry per CDR3 protein. This repertoire shows about 1,500,000 distinct CDR3 sequences, roughly 27% found once; its top ten account for over 7%. CDR3 length: 14 amino acids. Germline V gene data show CDR1 as MNHEY and CDR2 as SMNVEV (reference sequence). With 8 bases removed from V and 1 base from J, the gap between germline ends came to 14 bases. With respect to this clonotype: Its specificity is not known.

Caucasian individuals from Russia who were healthy and aged about 6 to 90 acted as donors. The receptor comes from a woman in her thirties in good health. The material sequenced was blood. J is TRBJ1-1 and V is TRBV27, with D uncertain. CDR3 in amino acids: CASRAGDRNTEAFF. CDR3 bases: TGTGCCAGCCGCGCCGGGGATCGGAACACTGAAGCTTTCTTT.